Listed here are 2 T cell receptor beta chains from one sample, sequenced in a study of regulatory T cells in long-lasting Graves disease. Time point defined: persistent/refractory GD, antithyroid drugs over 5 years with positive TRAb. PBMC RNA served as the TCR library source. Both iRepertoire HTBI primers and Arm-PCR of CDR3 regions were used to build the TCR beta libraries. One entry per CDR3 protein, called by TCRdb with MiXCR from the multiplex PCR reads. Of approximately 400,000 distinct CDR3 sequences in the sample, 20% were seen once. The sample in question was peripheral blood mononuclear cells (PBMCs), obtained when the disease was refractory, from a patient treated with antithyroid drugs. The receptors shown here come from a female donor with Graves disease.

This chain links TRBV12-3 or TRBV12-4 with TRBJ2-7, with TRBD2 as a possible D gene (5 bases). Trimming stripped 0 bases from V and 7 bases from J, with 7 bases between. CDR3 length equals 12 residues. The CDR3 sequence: CASSLARTEQYF. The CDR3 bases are TGTGCCAGCAGTTTAGCTAGGACTGAGCAGTACTTC.

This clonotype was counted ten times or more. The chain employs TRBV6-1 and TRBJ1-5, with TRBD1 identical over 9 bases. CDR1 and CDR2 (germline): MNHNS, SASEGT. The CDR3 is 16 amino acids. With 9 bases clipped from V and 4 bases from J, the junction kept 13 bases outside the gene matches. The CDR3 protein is CASQTGQGSVNQPQHF. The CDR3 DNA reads TGTGCCAGTCAGACCGGACAGGGGAGTGTAAATCAGCCCCAGCATTTT.